A single sample is the source of the 23 T cell receptor beta chains below, sequenced in a study of blood T cell repertoires in COVID-19. Data came from immunoSEQ multiplex PCR; TCRdb stores just in-frame clones and leaves some out. The data contain a few hundred thousand clones, roughly 87% of them seen just once; the ten biggest clones take up roughly 4.5%. Sequencing was performed on peripheral blood. The origin of the receptors is a woman in her forties who had recovered from COVID-19.

The chain links TRBV3-1 (or the pseudogene TRBV3-2) to TRBJ1-1; maybe TRBD1 (5 bases). V was clipped by 5 bases and J by 8 bases, with 18 bases between them. Germline CDR1 reads LGHDT; CDR2 reads YNNKEL (reference sequence). This CDR3 has 14 amino acids. CDR3 protein: CASSLGLRAAEAFF. CDR3 in DNA: TGTGCCAGCAGCTTGGGACTCCGAGCGGCAGAAGCTTTCTTT.

The J gene is TRBJ2-1, the V gene TRBV5-5; maybe TRBD2 (6 bases). Per germline, CDR1 SGHKS and CDR2 YYEKEE (reference sequence). Trimming removed 0 bases at V and 5 bases at J, with 9 bases between. The CDR3 sequence is 14 residues long. The CDR3: CASSLEGGNNEQFF. CDR3 DNA sequence: TGTGCCAGCAGCTTGGAGGGAGGCAACAATGAGCAGTTCTTC.

This clone was seen a single time. The chain has TRBV5-8 and TRBJ2-1, with D possibly being TRBD2 (6 bases). The CDR3 length is 13 residues. Germline values: CDR1 SGHTS, CDR2 YDEGEE. With 4 bases removed from V and 12 bases from J, the gap between germline ends came to 17 bases. The chain's CDR3 is CASSTGTSGSQFF. The CDR3 DNA is TGTGCCAGCAGCACCGGGACTTCTGGCTCGCAGTTCTTC. Based on the CDR3 plus reference TRBV5-8 and TRBJ2-1, the full variable domain is EAGVTQSPTHLIKTRGQQATLRCSPISGHTSVYWYQQALGLGLQFLLWYDEGEERNRGNFPPRFSGRQFPNYSSELNVNALELEDSALYLCASSTGTSGSQFFGPGTRLTVL.

The chain combines TRBV18 with TRBJ2-7; D possibly corresponds to TRBD1 (5 bases). CDR1 and CDR2 (germline): KGHSH, LQKENI. Trimming pared 1 base from V and 3 bases from J, leaving 10 bases between. CDR3 length: 14 residues. The DNA of the CDR3 is TGTGCCAGCTCACCACTCGACAGTCTCTACGAGCAGTACTTC. Encoded protein: CASSPLDSLYEQYF.

J is TRBJ2-2 and V is TRBV30; 9 bases match TRBD1. CDR1 is GTSNPN and CDR2 is SVGIG in the germline V gene (reference sequence). CDR3 length: 14 residues. With V trimmed by 1 base and J by 5 bases, 2 bases remained unmatched. The CDR3 region has the DNA TGTGCCTGGAGTGCCGGGACAGGGACCGGGGAGCTGTTTTTT. This gives the protein CAWSAGTGTGELFF. The full variable domain, rest sourced from reference TRBV30 and TRBJ2-2, is SQTIHQWPATLVQPVGSPLSLECTVEGTSNPNLYWYRQAAGRGLQLLFYSVGIGQISSEVPQNLSASRPQDRQFILSSKKLLLSDSGFYLCAWSAGTGTGELFFGEGSRLTVL.

This rearrangement joins TRBV2 to TRBJ2-6; 7 nucleotides agree with TRBD1. Germline V lookup: CDR1 SNHLY, CDR2 FYNNEI. J was trimmed by 2 bases and V by 8 bases; bases with no gene match: 9. This CDR3 comprises 16 residues. The CDR3: CASDRETWPGANVLTF. CDR3 DNA sequence: TGTGCCAGCGACAGGGAGACTTGGCCTGGGGCCAACGTCCTGACTTTC.

The chain combines TRBV9 with TRBJ2-3; 7 nucleotides agree with TRBD2. Germline CDR1 and CDR2: SGDLS and YYNGEE. V was clipped by 2 bases and J by 4 bases; unmatched bases: 4. The CDR3 is 14 residues long. This CDR3 reads CASSVGGGSDTQYF. For the CDR3, the DNA is TGTGCCAGCAGCGTGGGCGGGGGATCAGATACGCAGTATTTT.

The chain recombines TRBV19 with TRBJ2-6, with TRBD1 matching 9 bases. The length of the CDR3 is 14 residues. Germline V gene sequence: CDR1 LNHDA, CDR2 SQIVND (reference sequence). Trimming removed 5 bases from V and 12 bases from J; junction bases left unmatched: 8. The CDR3 DNA sequence: TGTGCCAGTAGTCCCCGGGACAGGGCCTTCGTCCTGACTTTC. Translating gives CASSPRDRAFVLTF. Complete variable domain (other parts from reference TRBV19 and TRBJ2-6): DGGITQSPKYLFRKEGQNVTLSCEQNLNHDAMYWYRQDPGQGLRLIYYSQIVNDFQKGDIAEGYSVSREKKESFPLTVTSAQKNPTAFYLCASSPRDRAFVLTFGAGSRLTVL.

The chain links TRBV5-1 to TRBJ2-5; 7 positions match TRBD2. Germline V lookup: CDR1 SGHRS, CDR2 YFSETQ. This CDR3 has 14 amino acids. V lost 4 bases and J lost 5; bases outside the gene matches: 8. The CDR3 loop is CASSGGVRSETQYF. DNA for the CDR3: TGCGCCAGCAGCGGGGGGGTGCGGTCGGAGACCCAGTACTTC. Combining the CDR3 with reference TRBV5-1 and TRBJ2-5 gives the whole variable domain KAGVTQTPRYLIKTRGQQVTLSCSPISGHRSVSWYQQTPGQGLQFLFEYFSETQRNKGNFPGRFSGRQFSNSRSEMNVSTLELGDSALYLCASSGGVRSETQYFGPGTRLLVL.

This chain joins TRBV24-1 and TRBJ2-1; 11 nucleotides match TRBD2. The length of the CDR3 is 16 residues. V shed 4 bases, J shed 6 bases, and the junction held 7 bases outside the gene matches. CDR1 and CDR2 (germline): KGHDR, SFDVKD. Here the CDR3 reads CATSDAGLAVTNEQFF. The CDR3 DNA reads TGTGCCACCAGTGACGCGGGACTAGCGGTTACCAATGAGCAGTTCTTC.

The genes are TRBV4-1 and TRBJ2-2, with 11 bases fitting TRBD2. V dropped 2 bases and J dropped 0; count of bases not matched to a gene: 5. The CDR3 has 18 residues. Germline lookup yields CDR1 MGHRA and CDR2 YSYEKL. The chain's CDR3 is CASSQRTSGYANTGELFF. In DNA, the CDR3 is TGCGCCAGCAGCCAACGGACTAGCGGGTACGCGAACACCGGGGAGCTGTTTTTT.

The CDR3 nucleotides are TGCGCCAGCAGCTTGCACCCCGGACAGGGCAACTCTGGAAACACCATATATTTT. Protein product: CASSLHPGQGNSGNTIYF. The chain has TRBV5-1 and TRBJ1-3; 8 nucleotides align to TRBD1. V shed 1 base and J 0 bases; nucleotides not matched to a gene: 9. The germline V gene encodes CDR1 SGHRS and CDR2 YFSETQ. The CDR3 covers 18 residues.

The V call is TRBV6-4, the J call TRBJ1-5, with D possibly TRBD1 on 5 matching bases. This CDR3 is 15 amino acids long. Germline V gene lookup returns CDR1 MRHNA and CDR2 SNTAGT. V was trimmed by 3 bases and J by 6 bases, leaving 15 bases between them. In DNA form, the CDR3 reads TGTGCCAGCAGTGAATTTGGGGGAGGTGGTCAGCCCCAGCATTTT. Translated: CASSEFGGGGQPQHF.

The CDR3 spells CASSARSGNTIYF. The CDR3 coding sequence is TGTGCCAGCAGTGCCCGGTCTGGAAACACCATATATTTT. The chain uses TRBV2 and TRBJ1-3; D not resolved. V was clipped by 4 bases and J by 1 base, with 5 bases between them. This CDR3 is 13 amino acids long. The germline CDR1 and CDR2 sequences are SNHLY and FYNNEI.

The V and J genes are TRBV27 and TRBJ2-1; 9 bases match TRBD2. The germline CDR1 and CDR2 sequences are MNHEY and SMNVEV (reference sequence). V was clipped by 3 bases and J by 3 bases; unmatched bases: 18. The CDR3 sequence is 20 residues long. The chain's CDR3 is CASSFGVNLLGGRVYNEQFF. In DNA, the CDR3 is TGTGCCAGCAGTTTCGGGGTCAACCTCCTCGGCGGGAGGGTCTACAATGAGCAGTTCTTC.

The chain combines TRBV7-6 with TRBJ1-6; D may be TRBD1 (6 bases). Germline V lookup: CDR1 SGHVS, CDR2 FNYEAQ. Trimming removed 5 bases at V and 9 bases at J, with 17 bases between. This CDR3 is built from 15 residues. This chain's CDR3 is CASSPTGVPISPLHF. The DNA of the CDR3 is TGTGCCAGCAGCCCGACAGGCGTCCCTATTTCACCCCTCCACTTT.

CDR3 amino acids: CATEGDTDEQYF. In DNA, the CDR3 is TGTGCCACAGAGGGGGATACGGACGAGCAGTACTTC. The J gene is TRBJ2-7, the V gene TRBV10-3; D might be TRBD1 (6 bases). The CDR3 length is 12 residues. CDR1 is ENHRY, CDR2 SYGVKD, per germline. Trimming removed 10 bases at V and 5 bases at J, with 15 bases between.

V gene TRBV4-2 combines with J gene TRBJ2-3, with TRBD1 identical over 9 bases. Germline CDR1 reads LGHNA; CDR2 reads YNFKEQ. The length of the CDR3 is 15 residues. The trim removed 4 bases at V and 3 bases at J, leaving 5 bases unmatched. The CDR3 spells CASSPRTGETDTQYF. The DNA of the CDR3 is TGTGCCAGCAGCCCGAGGACAGGGGAAACAGATACGCAGTATTTT.

This rearrangement joins TRBV5-5 to TRBJ2-7; 7 bases fit TRBD1. Trimming cost V 4 bases and J 7 bases; bases outside gene matches: 8. Germline CDR1 and CDR2: SGHKS and YYEKEE (reference sequence). The CDR3 sequence is 13 residues long. The CDR3, as DNA: TGTGCCAGCAGCCCAGGGGGTTACAGAGAGCAGTACTTC. Translated: CASSPGGYREQYF.

J is TRBJ2-3 and V is TRBV29-1, with D tentatively TRBD1 (6 bases). The CDR3 consists of 13 residues. Deletions cut 4 bases from V and 2 bases from J, with 10 bases between. Germline CDR1 and CDR2: SQVTM and ANQGSEA. The CDR3 loop reads CSVVPGHTDTQYF. CDR3 coding DNA: TGCAGCGTTGTCCCGGGACACACAGATACGCAGTATTTT.

The chain recombines TRBV24-1 with TRBJ2-4; 12 positions agree with TRBD2. CDR3 length equals 15 residues. J gave up 6 bases and V 3 bases, and 2 bases lay outside the gene matches. Germline loops: CDR1 KGHDR, CDR2 SFDVKD. CDR3 in DNA: TGTGCCACCAGTGATCGGACTAGCGGGACAAACATTCAGTACTTC. It yields the protein CATSDRTSGTNIQYF.

This clone is a singleton in its sample. J is TRBJ2-5 and V is TRBV28, with 8 bases fitting TRBD1. Trimming removed 5 bases from V and 2 bases from J; junction bases left unmatched: 4. Looked up from germline, CDR1 is MDHEN and CDR2 is SYDVKM. This CDR3 comprises 14 residues. CDR3 sequence reads: CASSTRDRQETQYF. The CDR3 bases are TGTGCCAGCAGTACCCGGGACAGGCAAGAGACCCAGTACTTC.

This clone was counted a single time. The rearrangement joins TRBV5-1 to TRBJ2-3; tentatively, D is TRBD1 (5 bases). The germline CDR1 and CDR2 sequences are SGHRS and YFSETQ. Trimming pared 0 bases from V and 5 bases from J, leaving 10 bases between. The CDR3 contains 14 residues. The CDR3, as DNA: TGCGCCAGCAGCTTGGAGGGGCGTGAAGATACGCAGTATTTT. The encoded protein is CASSLEGREDTQYF.